This entry concerns a single TCR beta chain. Trimming left V 2 bases short and J 9 bases short, with 11 bases between. The CDR3 extends over 12 amino acids. Per germline, CDR1 LGHDT and CDR2 YNNKEL (reference sequence). This sample was included in a study of blood T cell repertoires in COVID-19. Turning to the study itself: PBMCs, B-cell-depleted T cells, or T cells were the source of the cDNA or gDNA that made up the material.

This table comes from immunoSEQ multiplex PCR, and its TCRdb copy is limited to in-frame clones, with some not included. The table lists hundreds of thousands of clones, approximately 86% of them singletons. This receptor was obtained from a man in his 70s with acute or convalescent COVID-19. This chain joins TRBV3-1 (or the pseudogene TRBV3-2) and TRBJ2-7; the D is unclear. The sequencing sample was made of peripheral blood. The CDR3 reads CASSQPGSGQYF. CDR3 in DNA: TGTGCCAGCAGCCAACCCGGGTCCGGGCAGTACTTC.